This T cell receptor beta chain was sequenced during a study of prognosis after radiotherapy for stage I lung cancer. Genomic DNA was subjected to two-round multiplex PCR for amplification of TCR beta CDR3. Each TRBV and TRBJ gene had its own primer in the first PCR round. One entry per CDR3 protein results from TCRdb running MiXCR on the multiplex PCR reads. The table includes 30,000 to 35,000 distinct CDR3 sequences, about half detected once. With 5 bases removed from V and 13 bases from J, the gap between germline ends came to 24 bases. CDR1 is MNHEY, CDR2 SVGEGT, per germline. The CDR3 extends over 16 amino acids. This clonotype occurred once.

This chain links TRBV6-2 or TRBV6-3 with TRBJ1-6; D is unresolved. The TCR sequence derives from a donor over 45 with non-small cell lung cancer. This specimen was PBMCs, taken before or after stereotactic body radiation therapy (not recorded which). The CDR3 reads CASSAASPANTGPLHF. CDR3 bases: TGTGCCAGCAGTGCGGCCTCCCCTGCTAATACTGGGCCCCTCCACTTT.